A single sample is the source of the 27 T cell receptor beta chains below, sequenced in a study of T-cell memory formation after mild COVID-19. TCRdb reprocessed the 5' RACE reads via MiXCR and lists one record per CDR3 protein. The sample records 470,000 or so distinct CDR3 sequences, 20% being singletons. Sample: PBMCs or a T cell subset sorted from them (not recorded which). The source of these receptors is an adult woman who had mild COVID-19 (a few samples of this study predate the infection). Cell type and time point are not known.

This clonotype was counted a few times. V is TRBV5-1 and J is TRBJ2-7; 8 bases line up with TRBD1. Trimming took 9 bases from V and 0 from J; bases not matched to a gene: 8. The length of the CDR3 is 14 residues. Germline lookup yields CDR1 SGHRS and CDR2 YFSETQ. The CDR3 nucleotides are TGCGCCACCACGACAGGGGTAGGCTCCTACGAGCAGTACTTC. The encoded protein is CATTTGVGSYEQYF. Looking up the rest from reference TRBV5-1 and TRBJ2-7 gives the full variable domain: KAGVTQTPRYLIKTRGQQVTLSCSPISGHRSVSWYQQTPGQGLQFLFEYFSETQRNKGNFPGRFSGRQFSNSRSEMNVSTLELGDSALYLCATTTGVGSYEQYFGPGTRLTVT.

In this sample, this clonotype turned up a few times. The CDR3 region is CASSPPAGNSYEQYF. Written as DNA, the CDR3 is TGTGCCAGCTCACCACCAGCAGGAAACTCCTACGAGCAGTACTTC. J is TRBJ2-7 and V is TRBV18; D is ambiguous. Trimming pared 0 bases from V and 0 bases from J, leaving 9 bases between. The germline gives CDR1 KGHSH, CDR2 LQKENI. The CDR3 spans 15 residues.

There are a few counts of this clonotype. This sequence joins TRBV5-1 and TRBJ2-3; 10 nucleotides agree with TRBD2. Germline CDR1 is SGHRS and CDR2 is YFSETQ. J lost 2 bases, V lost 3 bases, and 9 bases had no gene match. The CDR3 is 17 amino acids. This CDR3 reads CASSSGGSGGPTDTQYF. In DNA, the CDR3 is TGCGCCAGCAGCTCCGGAGGTAGCGGGGGGCCCACAGATACGCAGTATTTT.

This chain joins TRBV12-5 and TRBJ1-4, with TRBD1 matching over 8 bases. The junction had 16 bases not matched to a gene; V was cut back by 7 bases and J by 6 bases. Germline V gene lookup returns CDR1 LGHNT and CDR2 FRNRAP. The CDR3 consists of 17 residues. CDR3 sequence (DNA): TGTGCTAGTGCCATTCTCGAGACGGGACAGGAGGATGAAAAACTGTTTTTT. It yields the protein CASAILETGQEDEKLFF.

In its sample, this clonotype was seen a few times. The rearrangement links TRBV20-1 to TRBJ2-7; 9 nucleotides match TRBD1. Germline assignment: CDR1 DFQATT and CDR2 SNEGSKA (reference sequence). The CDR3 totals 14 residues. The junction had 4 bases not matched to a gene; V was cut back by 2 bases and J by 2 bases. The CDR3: CSARIRDRAYEQYF. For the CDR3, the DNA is TGCAGTGCTAGAATCCGGGACAGGGCCTACGAGCAGTACTTC.

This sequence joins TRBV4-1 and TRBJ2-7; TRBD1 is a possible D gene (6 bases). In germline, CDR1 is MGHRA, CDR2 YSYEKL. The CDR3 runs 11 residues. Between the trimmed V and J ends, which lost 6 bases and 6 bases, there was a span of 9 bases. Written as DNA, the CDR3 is TGCGCCAGCAGGGGGGCGGTCGAGCAGTACTTC. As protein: CASRGAVEQYF.

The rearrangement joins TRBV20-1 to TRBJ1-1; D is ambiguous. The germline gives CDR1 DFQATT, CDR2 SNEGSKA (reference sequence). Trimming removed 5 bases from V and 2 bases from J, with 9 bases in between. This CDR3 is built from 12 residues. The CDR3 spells CSALHINTEAFF. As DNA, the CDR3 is TGCAGTGCTTTACACATCAACACTGAAGCTTTCTTT.

CDR3 sequence: CASSLDPEQFF. The CDR3 DNA reads TGTGCCAGCAGCTTAGACCCCGAGCAGTTCTTC. V and J are TRBV7-9 and TRBJ2-1, with no clear D. The CDR3 runs 11 residues. Germline V gives CDR1 SEHNR, CDR2 FQNEAQ (reference sequence). With 1 base removed from V and 10 bases from J, the gap between germline ends came to 5 bases.

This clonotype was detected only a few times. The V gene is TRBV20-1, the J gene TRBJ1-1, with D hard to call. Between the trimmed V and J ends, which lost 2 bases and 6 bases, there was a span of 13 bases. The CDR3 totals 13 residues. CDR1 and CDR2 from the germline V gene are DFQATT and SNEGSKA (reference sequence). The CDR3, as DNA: TGCAGTGCTAGAAGCGTGTTAGGCCCTGAAGCTTTCTTT. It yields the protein CSARSVLGPEAFF.

This chain's CDR3 is CASSREMSGRYSYEQYF. Here the CDR3 DNA reads TGTGCCAGCAGCAGGGAAATGAGCGGGAGGTACTCCTACGAGCAGTACTTC. The rearrangement joins TRBV7-6 to TRBJ2-7, with 9 bases that match TRBD2. The CDR3 runs 17 residues. J was trimmed by 0 bases and V by 5 bases; bases with no gene match: 11. Germline V CDR1 and CDR2: SGHVS, FNYEAQ. Filled out from reference TRBV7-6 and TRBJ2-7, the complete variable domain reads GAGVSQSPRYKVTKRGQDVALRCDPISGHVSLYWYRQALGQGPEFLTYFNYEAQQDKSGLPNDRFSAERPEGSISTLTIQRTEQRDSAMYRCASSREMSGRYSYEQYFGPGTRLTVT.

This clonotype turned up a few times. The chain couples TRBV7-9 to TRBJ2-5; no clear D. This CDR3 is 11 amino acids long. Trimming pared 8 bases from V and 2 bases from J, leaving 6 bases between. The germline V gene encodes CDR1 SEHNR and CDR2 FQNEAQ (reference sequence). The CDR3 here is CASAAQETQYF. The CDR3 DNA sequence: TGTGCCAGCGCAGCTCAAGAGACCCAGTACTTC.

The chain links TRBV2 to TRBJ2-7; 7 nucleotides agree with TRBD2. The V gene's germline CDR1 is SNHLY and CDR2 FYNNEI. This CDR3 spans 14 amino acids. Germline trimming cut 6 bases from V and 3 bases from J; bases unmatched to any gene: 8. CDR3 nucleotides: TGTGCCAGCAGGGAGACTAGCCTAAACTACGAGCAGTACTTC. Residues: CASRETSLNYEQYF.

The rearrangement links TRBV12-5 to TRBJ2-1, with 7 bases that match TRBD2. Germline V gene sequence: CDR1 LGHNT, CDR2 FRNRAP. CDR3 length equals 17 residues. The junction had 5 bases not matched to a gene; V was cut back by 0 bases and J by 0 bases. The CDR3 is CASGLVLRTSSYNEQFF. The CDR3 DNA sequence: TGTGCTAGTGGTTTGGTCTTGAGGACTAGCTCCTACAATGAGCAGTTCTTC.

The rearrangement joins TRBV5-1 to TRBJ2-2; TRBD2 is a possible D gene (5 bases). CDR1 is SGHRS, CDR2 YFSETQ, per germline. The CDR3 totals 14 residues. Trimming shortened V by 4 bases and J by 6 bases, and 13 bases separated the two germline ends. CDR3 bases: TGCGCCAGCAGCGATAAACTAGTCCCCGGGGAGCTGTTTTTT. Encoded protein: CASSDKLVPGELFF.

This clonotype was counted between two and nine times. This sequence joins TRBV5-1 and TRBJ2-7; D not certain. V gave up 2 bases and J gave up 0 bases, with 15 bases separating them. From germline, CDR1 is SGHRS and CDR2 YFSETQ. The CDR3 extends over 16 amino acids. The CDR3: CASSLLGVVSSYEQYF. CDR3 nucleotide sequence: TGCGCCAGCAGCTTACTGGGCGTGGTGAGCTCCTACGAGCAGTACTTC. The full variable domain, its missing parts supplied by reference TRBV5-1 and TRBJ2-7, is KAGVTQTPRYLIKTRGQQVTLSCSPISGHRSVSWYQQTPGQGLQFLFEYFSETQRNKGNFPGRFSGRQFSNSRSEMNVSTLELGDSALYLCASSLLGVVSSYEQYFGPGTRLTVT.

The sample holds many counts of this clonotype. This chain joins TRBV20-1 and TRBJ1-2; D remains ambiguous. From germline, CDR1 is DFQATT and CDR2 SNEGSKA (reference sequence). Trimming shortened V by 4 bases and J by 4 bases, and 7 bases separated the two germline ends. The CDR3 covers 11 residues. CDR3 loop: CSANPSYGYTF. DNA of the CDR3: TGCAGTGCTAACCCCTCCTATGGCTACACCTTC.

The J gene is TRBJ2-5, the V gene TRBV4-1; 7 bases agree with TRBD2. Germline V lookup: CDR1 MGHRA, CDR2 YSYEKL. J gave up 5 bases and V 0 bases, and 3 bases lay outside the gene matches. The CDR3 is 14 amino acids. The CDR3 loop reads CASSQDRGEETQYF. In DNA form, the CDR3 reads TGCGCCAGCAGCCAAGATCGGGGGGAGGAGACCCAGTACTTC.

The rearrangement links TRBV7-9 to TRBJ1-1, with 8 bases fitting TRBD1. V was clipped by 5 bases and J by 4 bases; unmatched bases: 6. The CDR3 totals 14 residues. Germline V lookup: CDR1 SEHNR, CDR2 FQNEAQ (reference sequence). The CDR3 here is CASSLKTGGTEAFF. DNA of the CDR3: TGTGCCAGCAGCCTGAAAACAGGGGGCACTGAAGCTTTCTTT.

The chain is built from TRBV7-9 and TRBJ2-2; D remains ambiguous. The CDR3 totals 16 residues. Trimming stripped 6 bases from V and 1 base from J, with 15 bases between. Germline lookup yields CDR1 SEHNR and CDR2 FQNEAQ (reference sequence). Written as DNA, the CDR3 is TGTGCCAGCAGTTTTCTTTTTTCCGGGAACACCGGGGAGCTGTTTTTT. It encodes CASSFLFSGNTGELFF.

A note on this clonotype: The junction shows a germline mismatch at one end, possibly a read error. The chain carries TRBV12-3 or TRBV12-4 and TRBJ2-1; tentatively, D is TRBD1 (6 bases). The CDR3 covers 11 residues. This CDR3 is CASAYVTGLVF. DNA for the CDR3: TGTGCCAGCGCCTATGTAACAGGGTTGGTCTTC.

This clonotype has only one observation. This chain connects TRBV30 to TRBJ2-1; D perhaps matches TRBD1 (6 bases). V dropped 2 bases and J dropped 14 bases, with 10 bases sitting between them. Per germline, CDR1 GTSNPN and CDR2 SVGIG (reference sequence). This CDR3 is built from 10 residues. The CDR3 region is CAWSKGGEFF. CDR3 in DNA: TGTGCCTGGAGTAAAGGGGGTGAGTTCTTC.

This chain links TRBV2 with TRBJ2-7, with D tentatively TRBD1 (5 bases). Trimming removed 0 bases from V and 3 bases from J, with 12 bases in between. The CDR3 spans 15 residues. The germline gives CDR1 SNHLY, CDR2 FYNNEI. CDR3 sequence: CASSEALGQIYEQYF. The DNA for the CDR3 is TGTGCCAGCAGTGAAGCCCTGGGGCAAATCTACGAGCAGTACTTC. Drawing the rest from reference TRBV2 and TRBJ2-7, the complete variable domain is EPEVTQTPSHQVTQMGQEVILRCVPISNHLYFYWYRQILGQKVEFLVSFYNNEISEKSEIFDDQFSVERPDGSNFTLKIRSTKLEDSAMYFCASSEALGQIYEQYFGPGTRLTVT.

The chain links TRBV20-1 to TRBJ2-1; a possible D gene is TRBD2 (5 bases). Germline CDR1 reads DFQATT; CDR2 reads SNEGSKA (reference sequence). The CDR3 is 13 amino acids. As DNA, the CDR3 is TGCAGCTCCTGGGAGAGCTCCTACAATGAGCAGTTCTTC. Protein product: CSSWESSYNEQFF.

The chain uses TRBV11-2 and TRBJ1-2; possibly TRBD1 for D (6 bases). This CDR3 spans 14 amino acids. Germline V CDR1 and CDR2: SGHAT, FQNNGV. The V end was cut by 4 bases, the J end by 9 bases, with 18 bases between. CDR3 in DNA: TGTGCCAGCAGCTCCCCCCGACAGGCCGGGAGCTACACCTTC. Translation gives CASSSPRQAGSYTF.

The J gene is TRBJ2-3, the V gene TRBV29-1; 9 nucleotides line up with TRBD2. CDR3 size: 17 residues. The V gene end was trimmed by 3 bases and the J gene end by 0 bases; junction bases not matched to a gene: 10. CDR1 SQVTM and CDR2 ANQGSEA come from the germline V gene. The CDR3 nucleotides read TGCAGCGTTGAGCCTAGCGGGATGGGGACTAGCACAGATACGCAGTATTTT. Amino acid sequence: CSVEPSGMGTSTDTQYF.

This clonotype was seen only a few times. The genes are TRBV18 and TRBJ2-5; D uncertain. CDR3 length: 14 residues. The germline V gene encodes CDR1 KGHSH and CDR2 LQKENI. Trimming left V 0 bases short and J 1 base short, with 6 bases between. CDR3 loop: CASSPPTIQETQYF. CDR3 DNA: TGTGCCAGCTCACCACCTACAATCCAAGAGACCCAGTACTTC.

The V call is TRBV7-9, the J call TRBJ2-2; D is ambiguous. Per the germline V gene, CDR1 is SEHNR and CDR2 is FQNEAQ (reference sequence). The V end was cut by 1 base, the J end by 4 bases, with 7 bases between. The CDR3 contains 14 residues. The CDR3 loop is CASSLGQATGELFF. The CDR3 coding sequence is TGTGCCAGCAGCTTAGGGCAGGCCACCGGGGAGCTGTTTTTT.